The 28 T cell receptor beta chains presented below share a single source sample, sequenced in a study of glioma-infiltrating T cells. Using RNA template, CDR3s of TCR alpha and beta were amplified with iRepertoire arm-PCR. Using its own MiXCR run on the multiplex PCR reads, TCRdb lists one record per CDR3 protein. This table has over 130,000 distinct CDR3 sequences, around 42% appearing once. The sample consisted of glioma tissue, nonneoplastic brain tissue, or PBMCs (not recorded which). These receptors were collected from a human donor with low-grade glioma or glioblastoma, undergoing nonglioma brain surgery, or in good health (not recorded which).

J is TRBJ1-1 and V is TRBV18; D gene unclear. Trimming took off 2 bases at V and 5 bases at J, with 12 bases between the two ends. CDR3 size: 14 residues. Germline V gene sequence: CDR1 KGHSH, CDR2 LQKENI. This CDR3 reads CASSPVPRGTEAFF. CDR3 sequence (DNA): TGTGCCAGCTCACCAGTCCCCCGGGGAACTGAAGCTTTCTTT.

This clonotype showed up just a few times. CDR3 region: CSAPPVTGSYEQYF. The CDR3 coding sequence is TGCAGTGCTCCCCCTGTGACAGGGTCTTACGAGCAGTACTTC. The chain joins TRBV20-1 to TRBJ2-7, with 7 nucleotides matching TRBD1. Trimming cost V 5 bases and J 4 bases; bases outside gene matches: 11. In germline, CDR1 is DFQATT, CDR2 SNEGSKA (reference sequence). The CDR3 is made up of 14 amino acids.

This clonotype was recorded at least ten times. The DNA for the CDR3 is TGCAGTGCTCTCGGATCCCTAGCCGTCACAGATACGCAGTATTTT. It is translated as CSALGSLAVTDTQYF. The chain has TRBV20-1 and TRBJ2-3, with D perhaps matching TRBD2 (5 bases). The CDR3 is 15 residues long. CDR1 and CDR2 (germline): DFQATT, SNEGSKA (reference sequence). V shed 5 bases and J shed 2 bases, with 17 bases lying between them.

This sequence joins TRBV27 and TRBJ2-1, with D possibly TRBD2 on 5 matching bases. Trimming stripped 3 bases from V and 9 bases from J, with 18 bases between. Looked up from germline, CDR1 is MNHEY and CDR2 is SMNVEV (reference sequence). The CDR3 runs 15 residues. The CDR3 region is CASSFLPRIAGEQFF. The CDR3 nucleotides read TGTGCCAGCAGTTTTCTACCGAGGATTGCGGGTGAGCAGTTCTTC.

The chain employs TRBV7-2 and TRBJ2-1; TRBD2 matches at 11 bases. The CDR3 has 15 residues. Per germline, CDR1 SGHTA and CDR2 FQGNSA. Germline trimming cut 5 bases from V and 6 bases from J; bases unmatched to any gene: 6. The CDR3 region is CASSPLAGGGNEQFF. DNA for the CDR3: TGTGCCAGCAGCCCGCTAGCGGGAGGCGGCAATGAGCAGTTCTTC.

On this clonotype itself: The junction shows a germline mismatch at one end, possibly a read error. V usage is TRBV20-1 and J usage is TRBJ2-5; 7 bases are shared with TRBD1. Germline V lookup: CDR1 DFQATT, CDR2 SNEGSKA (reference sequence). The CDR3 is 13 amino acids. CDR3 nucleotides: TGCAGTGCCAGAGACAGGGTGCGAGAGACCCAGTACTTC. It encodes CSARDRVRETQYF.

This clonotype was counted between two and nine times. This chain links TRBV27 with TRBJ1-6, with D unclear. The length of the CDR3 is 17 residues. Germline CDR1 is MNHEY and CDR2 is SMNVEV (reference sequence). Deletions cut 0 bases from V and 5 bases from J, with 14 bases between. CDR3 protein: CASSLSIAEGNNSPLHF. CDR3 nucleotides: TGTGCCAGCAGTTTATCGATTGCAGAGGGAAATAATTCACCCCTCCACTTT.

For the CDR3, the DNA is TGTGCCAGCAGCTTCTTACAGGGGGACATTCAGTACTTC. Encoded protein: CASSFLQGDIQYF. This rearrangement joins TRBV12-3 or TRBV12-4 to TRBJ2-4; 8 positions match TRBD1. V trimming: 6 bases; J trimming: 8 bases; junction bases outside the gene matches: 6. CDR3 length: 13 amino acids.

To note about this clonotype: With a much larger clone just one base away, this may be a read error. The V call is TRBV7-2, the J call TRBJ2-1; D may be TRBD2 (6 bases). Trimming took off 4 bases at V and 5 bases at J, with 15 bases between the two ends. The CDR3 consists of 15 residues. From germline, CDR1 is SGHTA and CDR2 FQGNSA. The CDR3 loop is CASSSLTREDNEQFF. As DNA, the CDR3 is TGTGCCAGCAGCTCTTTGACTAGGGAAGACAATGAGCAGTTCTTC.

This clonotype was found a few times. The chain uses TRBV28 and TRBJ1-3, with a tentative D call TRBD1 (5 bases). The V end lost 6 bases, the J end lost 7 bases, and 13 bases lay between the germline ends. The CDR3 length is 13 residues. Germline CDR1 MDHEN, CDR2 SYDVKM. CDR3 nucleotide sequence: TGTGCCAGCAGGAGGGGAGACGGGAACACCATATATTTT. This codes for CASRRGDGNTIYF.

The rearrangement joins TRBV6-1 to TRBJ1-2; 10 nucleotides line up with TRBD1. This CDR3 contains 13 residues. Germline trimming cut 7 bases from V and 8 bases from J; bases unmatched to any gene: 7. Germline-derived CDR1 and CDR2 are MNHNS and SASEGT. Here the CDR3 reads CASTWDRGYGYTF. In DNA, the CDR3 is TGTGCCAGCACCTGGGACAGGGGTTACGGCTACACCTTC.

A word on this clonotype: Its ends do not fully match the called genes, so a read error is possible. The chain couples TRBV7-2 to TRBJ2-7, with 9 bases aligning to TRBD1. The CDR3 length is 14 residues. From germline, CDR1 is SGHTA and CDR2 FQGNSA. This CDR3 reads CARSPGQGGYEQYF. In DNA, the CDR3 is TGTGCCCGCAGCCCGGGACAGGGTGGCTACGAGCAGTACTTC.

This clonotype was picked up many times. The chain uses TRBV2 and TRBJ1-4; 8 bases map to TRBD1. The junction had 7 bases not matched to a gene; V was cut back by 3 bases and J by 7 bases. The CDR3 covers 15 residues. Germline values: CDR1 SNHLY, CDR2 FYNNEI. The CDR3 DNA reads as TGTGCCAGCAGTGATGATAGGACAGGGACTGAAAAACTGTTTTTT. This encodes CASSDDRTGTEKLFF.

The chain carries TRBV7-9 and TRBJ1-1; weak D call: TRBD1 (6 bases). CDR3 length equals 15 residues. CDR1 SEHNR and CDR2 FQNEAQ come from the germline V gene (reference sequence). With 5 bases removed from V and 4 bases from J, the gap between germline ends came to 17 bases. CDR3 DNA sequence: TGTGCCAGCAGCCCCCTCGAGGGGGTCGCCACTGAAGCTTTCTTT. It encodes CASSPLEGVATEAFF.

V and J are TRBV27 and TRBJ2-3; D unresolved. Germline loops: CDR1 MNHEY, CDR2 SMNVEV (reference sequence). With 8 bases removed from V and 9 bases from J, the gap between germline ends came to 21 bases. The CDR3 extends over 14 amino acids. CDR3 region: CASQREGRLGTQYF. In DNA form, the CDR3 reads TGTGCCAGCCAAAGGGAAGGCCGATTGGGAACGCAGTATTTT.

In this sample, this clonotype turned up once. The junction and the germline gene differ at one end; a read error may be behind it. The chain uses TRBV20-1 and TRBJ2-5, with 7 bases fitting TRBD1. The CDR3 is 13 amino acids. The germline V gene encodes CDR1 DFQATT and CDR2 SNEGSKA (reference sequence). The CDR3 DNA follows: TGCAGTGCTAGACCGGGACAGCAAGAGACCCAGCACTTC. Amino acid sequence: CSARPGQQETQHF.

The chain is built from TRBV20-1 and TRBJ2-5; D uncertain. Germline V CDR1 and CDR2: DFQATT, SNEGSKA (reference sequence). V dropped 3 bases and J dropped 3 bases, with 8 bases sitting between them. The length of the CDR3 is 12 residues. Here the CDR3 DNA reads TGCAGTGCTAGCTTCGACGAAGAGACCCAGTACTTC. Protein sequence: CSASFDEETQYF.

Here the CDR3 DNA reads TGTGCCAGCAGTGAGGTTCAGGCGAGAGCTTTCTTT. Protein: CASSEVQARAFF. V is TRBV2 and J is TRBJ1-1; D unclear. The V gene's germline CDR1 is SNHLY and CDR2 FYNNEI. V lost 3 bases, J lost 10 bases, and 12 bases lay in between. This CDR3 comprises 12 residues.

CDR3 coding DNA: TGTGCCAGCAGCTCACATGGGTCCTATGGCTACACCTTC. Translated, it gives CASSSHGSYGYTF. This chain connects TRBV6-2 or TRBV6-3 to TRBJ1-2; D gene unclear. Trimming took off 6 bases at V and 4 bases at J, with 12 bases between the two ends. The CDR3 is 13 residues long. Germline assignment: CDR1 MNHEY and CDR2 SVGEGT.

The chain employs TRBV6-1 and TRBJ1-2, with no clear D. Germline values: CDR1 MNHNS, CDR2 SASEGT. V was shortened by 6 bases and J by 4 bases, with 21 bases between the two germline ends. CDR3 length: 16 residues. The CDR3 region is CASRLPMGNGVYGYTF. As DNA, the CDR3 is TGTGCCAGCAGACTACCCATGGGAAATGGGGTCTATGGCTACACCTTC.

V and J are TRBV6-1 and TRBJ1-1, with D uncertain. V was trimmed by 2 bases and J by 1 base, leaving 8 bases between them. CDR3 length: 14 residues. Per the germline V gene, CDR1 is MNHNS and CDR2 is SASEGT. DNA of the CDR3: TGTGCCAGCAGTGAACGCGGGCAGAACACTGAAGCTTTCTTT. This sequence encodes CASSERGQNTEAFF.

This chain joins TRBV7-9 and TRBJ2-5; D gene ambiguous. The CDR3 spans 13 residues. Germline assignment: CDR1 SEHNR and CDR2 FQNEAQ (reference sequence). V gave up 5 bases and J gave up 5 bases, with 12 bases separating them. In DNA, the CDR3 is TGTGCCAGCAGCGGGTTTCCGGTCGAGACCCAGTACTTC. Translation gives CASSGFPVETQYF.

The chain couples TRBV6-1 to TRBJ1-1, with D maybe TRBD1 (5 bases). This CDR3 comprises 14 residues. The V gene's germline CDR1 is MNHNS and CDR2 SASEGT. The ends were cut back, 7 bases at V and 4 bases at J, with 16 bases in the middle. As DNA, the CDR3 is TGTGCCAGCACCTCTCCCGGGGGGATCACTGAAGCTTTCTTT. Amino acid sequence: CASTSPGGITEAFF.

This chain links TRBV28 with TRBJ2-7; TRBD1 matches 9 bases. This CDR3 is 12 amino acids long. Germline trimming cut 7 bases from V and 3 bases from J; bases unmatched to any gene: 1. In germline, CDR1 is MDHEN, CDR2 SYDVKM. As DNA, the CDR3 is TGTGCCAGCAAGACAGGGGGCTACGAGCAGTACTTC. It translates to CASKTGGYEQYF.

This sequence joins TRBV6-1 and TRBJ2-1, with 12 bases fitting TRBD1. This CDR3 is 15 amino acids long. CDR1 MNHNS and CDR2 SASEGT come from the germline V gene. The ends lost 3 bases at V and 9 bases at J; junction bases unmatched: 6. The CDR3 DNA reads TGTGCCAGCAGTGACCCGGGACAGGGGGCTGGTGAGCAGTTCTTC. Translated, it gives CASSDPGQGAGEQFF.

The V and J genes are TRBV27 and TRBJ2-3; tentatively, D is TRBD1 (6 bases). In germline, CDR1 is MNHEY, CDR2 SMNVEV (reference sequence). The CDR3 loop spans 14 amino acids. Between the trimmed V and J ends, which lost 3 bases and 1 base, there was a span of 8 bases. The CDR3, as DNA: TGTGCCAGCAGTTTGCCAGGGGGCACAGATACGCAGTATTTT. Translating it yields CASSLPGGTDTQYF.

This chain connects TRBV6-1 to TRBJ2-7; TRBD2 is a possible D gene (6 bases). Germline lookup yields CDR1 MNHNS and CDR2 SASEGT. Trimming took off 6 bases at V and 5 bases at J, with 11 bases between the two ends. The CDR3 runs 12 residues. CDR3 nucleotides: TGTGCCAGCAGCCCGGGACTCCACGAGCAGTACTTC. Translated: CASSPGLHEQYF.

V usage is TRBV4-2 and J usage is TRBJ2-7; D is uncertain. V dropped 0 bases and J dropped 1 base, with 4 bases sitting between them. The CDR3 is 13 amino acids. The germline CDR1 and CDR2 sequences are LGHNA and YNFKEQ. The DNA for the CDR3 is TGTGCCAGCAGCCAAGACTTTTCCTACGAGCAGTACTTC. The encoded protein is CASSQDFSYEQYF.